This TCR beta chain was found in a study of T cells after yellow fever vaccination. Background on the study: Those fractions that held only low numbers of cells were prepared using the SMART-Seq v4 Ultra Low Input RNA kit.

It was through 5'RACE template switching that TCR cDNA was made, with a universal primer site and UMIs added. TCRdb passed the 5' RACE reads through MiXCR, listing each CDR3 protein once. The sample has 500,000 to 550,000 distinct CDR3 sequences; 21% are singletons. Germline CDR1 reads SEHNR; CDR2 reads FQNEAQ (reference sequence). The V end lost 2 bases, the J end lost 0 bases, and 10 bases lay between the germline ends. The CDR3 covers 16 residues. At least ten counts were recorded for this clonotype. The antigen remains unidentified. Study-wide findings and caveats: Although most clonotypes did not, a small share appeared in both CD4 and CD8 compartments. Among primary-vaccination clones, most reappeared after the booster, at roughly 95% for CD4 and 85% to 90% for CD8.

J is TRBJ2-2 and V is TRBV7-9; D unclear. This receptor was taken from a man aged 18 to 29 who received the YFV17D yellow fever vaccine. The source material was PBMCs, sampled approximately 22 days after the first yellow fever vaccination. The CDR3 spells CASSLIGRTNTGELFF. In DNA form, the CDR3 reads TGTGCCAGCAGCTTAATAGGGCGGACGAACACCGGGGAGCTGTTTTTT.